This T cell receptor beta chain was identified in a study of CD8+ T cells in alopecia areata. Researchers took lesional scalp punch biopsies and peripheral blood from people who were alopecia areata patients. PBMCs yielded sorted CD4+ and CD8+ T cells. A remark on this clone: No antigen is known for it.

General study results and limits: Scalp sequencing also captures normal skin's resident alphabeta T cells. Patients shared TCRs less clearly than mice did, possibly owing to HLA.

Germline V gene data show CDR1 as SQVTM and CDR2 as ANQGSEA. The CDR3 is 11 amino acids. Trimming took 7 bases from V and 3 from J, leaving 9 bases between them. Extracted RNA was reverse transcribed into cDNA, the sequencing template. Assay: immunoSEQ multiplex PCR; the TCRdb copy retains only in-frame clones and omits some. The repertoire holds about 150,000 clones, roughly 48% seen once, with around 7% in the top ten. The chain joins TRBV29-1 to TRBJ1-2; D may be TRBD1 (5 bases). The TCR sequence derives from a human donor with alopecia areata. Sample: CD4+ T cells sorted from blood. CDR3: CSATGDYGYTF. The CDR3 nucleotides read TGCAGCGCTACAGGTGACTATGGCTACACCTTC.